A selection of T cell receptor beta chains follows, all from one sample in a study of T cell responses to AZD1222 COVID-19 vaccine. Profiling relied on immunoSEQ multiplex PCR, and the TCRdb table lists in-frame clones only, not all of them. The data show 150,000 to 200,000 clones, with 90% to 95% seen just once and approximately 1.5% held by the top ten. The sample in question was peripheral blood, obtained 28 days after the second AZD1222 dose. Every receptor here comes from an adult who received the AZD1222 COVID-19 vaccine. Each CDR3 is given with its conserved first and last residue. Each record gives: J gene, D gene, V gene, CDR3 length, clone size, CDR3 DNA, CDR3 protein. The D gene is left open where the match is weak. The size field is filled for only some rows; it gives once, few, many or a size class.

J gene: TRBJ2-1; D gene: -; V gene: TRBV7-3; CDR3 length: 13; clone size: -; CDR3 DNA: TGTGCCAGCAGCTCCGGGGGCGGGAATGAGCAGTTCTTC; CDR3 protein: CASSSGGGNEQFF
J gene: TRBJ2-7; D gene: TRBD2; V gene: TRBV29-1; CDR3 length: 13; clone size: -; CDR3 DNA: TGCAGCGTTGATCTGGCGGGGGTCTACGAGCAGTACTTC; CDR3 protein: CSVDLAGVYEQYF
J gene: TRBJ1-3; D gene: -; V gene: TRBV11-2; CDR3 length: 15; clone size: -; CDR3 DNA: TGTGCCAGCAGCTTAGGCCTATTCGGTGGAAACACCATATATTTT; CDR3 protein: CASSLGLFGGNTIYF
J gene: TRBJ2-7; D gene: TRBD1; V gene: TRBV7-6; CDR3 length: 14; clone size: -; CDR3 DNA: TGTGCCAGCAGCTTGGGGACAGCAACCTACGAGCAGTACTTC; CDR3 protein: CASSLGTATYEQYF
J gene: TRBJ1-5; D gene: -; V gene: TRBV27; CDR3 length: 12; clone size: -; CDR3 DNA: TGTGCCAGCAGTTTATTTGGGGGGCCCCAGCATTTT; CDR3 protein: CASSLFGGPQHF
J gene: TRBJ1-6; D gene: -; V gene: TRBV11-3; CDR3 length: 14; clone size: -; CDR3 DNA: TGTGCCAGCAGCCCGACCACGGATAATTCACCCCTCCACTTT; CDR3 protein: CASSPTTDNSPLHF
J gene: TRBJ1-2; D gene: TRBD1; V gene: TRBV19; CDR3 length: 14; clone size: once; CDR3 DNA: TGTGCCAGTAGTTCCTGGACAGGGACCTATGGCTACACCTTC; CDR3 protein: CASSSWTGTYGYTF
J gene: TRBJ1-1; D gene: -; V gene: TRBV7-2; CDR3 length: 16; clone size: -; CDR3 DNA: TGTGCCAGCAGCTTAATTCCCGGGACGAGTAACACTGAAGCTTTCTTT; CDR3 protein: CASSLIPGTSNTEAFF
J gene: TRBJ1-1; D gene: TRBD1; V gene: TRBV30; CDR3 length: 16; clone size: -; CDR3 DNA: TGTGCCTGGAGTCCTACTATAGAACAGGGGGGGACTGAAGCTTTCTTT; CDR3 protein: CAWSPTIEQGGTEAFF
J gene: TRBJ1-5; D gene: -; V gene: TRBV27; CDR3 length: 15; clone size: -; CDR3 DNA: TGTGCCAGCAGTTTATATCTAGGTGGCAATCAGCCCCAGCATTTT; CDR3 protein: CASSLYLGGNQPQHF
J gene: TRBJ2-7; D gene: -; V gene: TRBV5-6; CDR3 length: 12; clone size: -; CDR3 DNA: TGTGCCAGCAGCTTCAACATCTACGAGCAGTACTTC; CDR3 protein: CASSFNIYEQYF
J gene: TRBJ2-1; D gene: TRBD2; V gene: TRBV28; CDR3 length: 16; clone size: -; CDR3 DNA: TGTGCCAGCAGTCCCCCTTCGGGAGGTACCTACAATGAGCAGTTCTTC; CDR3 protein: CASSPPSGGTYNEQFF
J gene: TRBJ1-1; D gene: -; V gene: TRBV5-1; CDR3 length: 14; clone size: -; CDR3 DNA: TGCGCCAGCAGCAGCACCCTTAGGAACACTGAAGCTTTCTTT; CDR3 protein: CASSSTLRNTEAFF
J gene: TRBJ1-2; D gene: -; V gene: TRBV28; CDR3 length: 14; clone size: -; CDR3 DNA: TGTGCCAGCAGGACCCAACAGGGCCACTATGGCTACACCTTC; CDR3 protein: CASRTQQGHYGYTF
J gene: TRBJ2-3; D gene: TRBD2; V gene: TRBV27; CDR3 length: 14; clone size: once; CDR3 DNA: TGTGCCAGCAGTTGGCGGGGCGGGAGAGATACGCAGTATTTT; CDR3 protein: CASSWRGGRDTQYF
J gene: TRBJ1-2; D gene: -; V gene: TRBV7-9; CDR3 length: 16; clone size: -; CDR3 DNA: TGTGCCAGCAGCTTAGCGCTTGATGGGGGTATGAATGGCTACACCTTC; CDR3 protein: CASSLALDGGMNGYTF
J gene: TRBJ1-1; D gene: -; V gene: TRBV5-1; CDR3 length: 13; clone size: -; CDR3 DNA: TGCGCCAGCACGCCGGAGGGGGGGACTGAAGCTTTCTTT; CDR3 protein: CASTPEGGTEAFF
J gene: TRBJ1-1; D gene: -; V gene: TRBV4-1; CDR3 length: 14; clone size: -; CDR3 DNA: TGCGCCAGCAGCCAAGTTGCGCGATCACCTGAAGCTTTCTTT; CDR3 protein: CASSQVARSPEAFF
J gene: TRBJ1-5; D gene: -; V gene: TRBV15; CDR3 length: 17; clone size: -; CDR3 DNA: TGTGCCACCAGCAGAGATCGGGCGGGGATTAGCAATCAGCCCCAGCATTTT; CDR3 protein: CATSRDRAGISNQPQHF